This passage covers 25 T cell receptor beta chains from one sample sequenced in a study of blood T cell repertoires in COVID-19. Assay: immunoSEQ multiplex PCR; the TCRdb copy retains only in-frame clones and omits some. The table records about 100,000 clones, 90% of them present only once. What was sequenced was peripheral blood. The receptor source for this set is a man between 45 and 60 years old with acute or convalescent COVID-19.

This chain connects TRBV19 to TRBJ2-7, with TRBD1 identical over 8 bases. Trimming cost V 3 bases and J 3 bases; bases outside gene matches: 4. This CDR3 contains 14 residues. The germline V gene has CDR1 LNHDA and CDR2 SQIVND (reference sequence). The CDR3 sequence: CASSIGTGGYEQYF. CDR3 sequence (DNA): TGTGCCAGTAGTATCGGAACAGGGGGCTACGAGCAGTACTTC.

This chain links TRBV11-2 with TRBJ1-3; maybe TRBD1 (5 bases). CDR1 SGHAT and CDR2 FQNNGV come from the germline V gene. The germline V and J ends were trimmed by 5 bases and 0 bases, with 11 bases remaining between them. CDR3 length equals 15 residues. CDR3 sequence (DNA): TGTGCCAGCAGCCCAGGAAGGGGCTCTGGAAACACCATATATTTT. Amino acids: CASSPGRGSGNTIYF.

The rearrangement links TRBV5-1 to TRBJ2-2, with 7 bases identical to TRBD2. V was pared by 6 bases and J by 2 bases, with 7 bases of the junction left unmatched. CDR3 length: 15 residues. The germline V gene has CDR1 SGHRS and CDR2 YFSETQ. The CDR3 protein is CASIPGDYNTGELFF. CDR3 nucleotides: TGCGCCAGCATCCCCGGGGACTACAACACCGGGGAGCTGTTTTTT.

V and J are TRBV7-9 and TRBJ1-5; a weak D match, TRBD1 (5 bases). The CDR3 extends over 17 amino acids. V was cut by 3 bases and J by 2 bases, with 17 bases left in between. Germline loops: CDR1 SEHNR, CDR2 FQNEAQ (reference sequence). The CDR3 sequence is CASSLFGIGGGNQPQHF. CDR3 coding DNA: TGTGCCAGCAGCTTGTTTGGAATAGGAGGGGGCAATCAGCCCCAGCATTTT.

The chain carries TRBV10-3 and TRBJ2-2, with TRBD1 as a possible D gene (5 bases). Germline lookup yields CDR1 ENHRY and CDR2 SYGVKD. Between the trimmed V and J ends, which lost 6 bases and 1 base, there was a span of 9 bases. The CDR3 is 14 residues long. CDR3 sequence: CAIRQVLNTGELFF. The CDR3 nucleotides are TGTGCCATCAGACAGGTTCTGAACACCGGGGAGCTGTTTTTT.

The V call is TRBV10-3, the J call TRBJ2-1, with D possibly TRBD2 on 5 matching bases. V was shortened by 7 bases and J by 3 bases, with 19 bases between the two germline ends. Germline V gene sequence: CDR1 ENHRY, CDR2 SYGVKD. CDR3 length: 16 amino acids. Here the CDR3 DNA reads TGTGCCATCATGAGGGATGGCCCTAGCCTCTACAATGAGCAGTTCTTC. This sequence encodes CAIMRDGPSLYNEQFF.

The chain recombines TRBV5-4 with TRBJ1-3, with 9 bases fitting TRBD1. CDR1 and CDR2 from the germline V gene are SGHNT and YYREEE (reference sequence). The CDR3 runs 14 residues. Trimming cost V 2 bases and J 8 bases; bases outside gene matches: 5. For the CDR3, the DNA is TGTGCCAGCAGCTTCCGGGACAGGGTAGACACCATATATTTT. It specifies CASSFRDRVDTIYF.

J is TRBJ1-4 and V is TRBV18; 7 bases match TRBD1. V trimming: 3 bases; J trimming: 2 bases; junction bases outside the gene matches: 3. CDR3 length: 15 amino acids. In germline, CDR1 is KGHSH, CDR2 LQKENI. The CDR3 is CASSPPGQTNEKLFF. The CDR3 DNA reads as TGTGCCAGCTCACCCCCGGGACAGACTAATGAAAAACTGTTTTTT.

This chain links TRBV19 with TRBJ1-1; 7 bases align to TRBD1. The germline CDR1 and CDR2 sequences are LNHDA and SQIVND (reference sequence). This CDR3 region has 13 residues. V gave up 6 bases and J gave up 1 base; unmatched junction bases: 2. CDR3 nucleotide sequence: TGTGCCAGTAGCGACAGGGCGAACACTGAAGCTTTCTTT. Translated: CASSDRANTEAFF. Filled out from reference TRBV19 and TRBJ1-1, the complete variable domain reads DGGITQSPKYLFRKEGQNVTLSCEQNLNHDAMYWYRQDPGQGLRLIYYSQIVNDFQKGDIAEGYSVSREKKESFPLTVTSAQKNPTAFYLCASSDRANTEAFFGQGTRLTVV.

The rearrangement joins TRBV25-1 to TRBJ2-2, with a weak D call TRBD1 (6 bases). Germline values: CDR1 MGHDK, CDR2 SYGVNS. V dropped 6 bases and J dropped 5 bases, with 19 bases sitting between them. This CDR3 region has 16 residues. The CDR3: CASSTTGTPKTGELFF. The DNA for the CDR3 is TGTGCCAGCAGCACCACCGGGACACCTAAGACCGGGGAGCTGTTTTTT.

V is TRBV30 and J is TRBJ2-2; tentative D call: TRBD1 (5 bases). Trimming pared 0 bases from V and 8 bases from J, leaving 10 bases between. The CDR3 runs 13 residues. From germline, CDR1 is GTSNPN and CDR2 SVGIG (reference sequence). The CDR3 spells CAWSVTVSGELFF. The CDR3 nucleotides read TGTGCCTGGAGTGTGACAGTTTCTGGGGAGCTGTTTTTT.

V usage is TRBV7-2 and J usage is TRBJ2-1, with 10 positions matching TRBD2. CDR3 length: 17 residues. V was pared by 7 bases and J by 4 bases, with 13 bases of the junction left unmatched. From germline, CDR1 is SGHTA and CDR2 FQGNSA. The CDR3 nucleotides read TGTGCCAGCACCCAAAAGACTAGCGGGTTCCTTTACAATGAGCAGTTCTTC. Translation: CASTQKTSGFLYNEQFF.

The chain recombines TRBV10-3 with TRBJ2-1, with TRBD2 matching 9 bases. Germline V gene lookup returns CDR1 ENHRY and CDR2 SYGVKD. The CDR3 has 17 amino acids. The V and J ends lost 2 bases and 4 bases, in that order; junction bases with no gene match: 9. The CDR3 bases are TGTGCCATCAGTGAGCCGACTCCAGCGGGAGGTTACAATGAGCAGTTCTTC. Its protein is CAISEPTPAGGYNEQFF.

The gene calls are TRBV7-9 and TRBJ2-4, with 10 bases aligning to TRBD2. The CDR3 consists of 14 residues. The V segment lost 5 bases and the J segment 8 bases; nucleotides outside the gene matches: 6. Germline CDR1 SEHNR, CDR2 FQNEAQ (reference sequence). The CDR3: CASSPSSGSDIQYF. The CDR3 nucleotides are TGTGCCAGCAGCCCGTCTAGCGGGAGCGACATTCAGTACTTC.

V and J are TRBV7-2 and TRBJ1-1, with D maybe TRBD1 (5 bases). V gave up 4 bases and J gave up 6 bases, with 15 bases separating them. The germline gives CDR1 SGHTA, CDR2 FQGNSA. There are 14 residues in the CDR3. CDR3 protein: CASSSPGRGPEAFF. CDR3 sequence (DNA): TGTGCCAGCAGCTCCCCTGGTAGGGGTCCTGAAGCTTTCTTT. Drawing the rest from reference TRBV7-2 and TRBJ1-1, the complete variable domain is GAGVSQSPSNKVTEKGKDVELRCDPISGHTALYWYRQSLGQGLEFLIYFQGNSAPDKSGLPSDRFSAERTGGSVSTLTIQRTQQEDSAVYLCASSSPGRGPEAFFGQGTRLTVV.

The genes are TRBV6-2 or TRBV6-3 and TRBJ2-1, with TRBD1 as a possible D gene (5 bases). Per the germline V gene, CDR1 is MNHEY and CDR2 is SVGEGT. The CDR3 is made up of 15 amino acids. Deletions cut 5 bases from V and 1 base from J, with 12 bases between. The CDR3 spells CASSLPGQSYNEQFF. The CDR3 DNA reads TGTGCCAGCAGTCTCCCAGGGCAGTCCTACAATGAGCAGTTCTTC.

The chain couples TRBV2 to TRBJ1-5, with D uncertain. Germline V gene sequence: CDR1 SNHLY, CDR2 FYNNEI. This CDR3 has 14 residues. V shed 5 bases and J shed 4 bases, with 12 bases lying between them. CDR3 amino acids: CASSPRRGNQPQHF. CDR3 nucleotide sequence: TGTGCCAGCAGTCCCCGACGGGGTAATCAGCCCCAGCATTTT.

The chain employs TRBV7-9 and TRBJ1-1; D perhaps matches TRBD1 (5 bases). This CDR3 comprises 15 residues. Germline V CDR1 and CDR2: SEHNR, FQNEAQ (reference sequence). V was clipped by 6 bases and J by 0 bases, with 14 bases between them. The CDR3 region is CASSPGSLMNTEAFF. CDR3 nucleotide sequence: TGTGCCAGCAGTCCAGGGTCCCTTATGAACACTGAAGCTTTCTTT.

The gene calls are TRBV5-1 and TRBJ2-7; TRBD1 might be the D (6 bases). Per the germline V gene, CDR1 is SGHRS and CDR2 is YFSETQ. Trimming took off 0 bases at V and 0 bases at J, with 16 bases between the two ends. The CDR3 has 17 amino acids. The CDR3 here is CASSLAPRDTDSYEQYF. DNA of the CDR3: TGCGCCAGCAGCTTGGCCCCGAGGGACACTGACTCCTACGAGCAGTACTTC.

The V and J genes are TRBV7-8 and TRBJ2-7; 10 bases line up with TRBD2. Germline values: CDR1 SGHVS, CDR2 FQNEAQ. The V gene end was trimmed by 5 bases and the J gene end by 1 base; junction bases not matched to a gene: 8. The CDR3 is 16 residues long. DNA for the CDR3: TGTGCCAGCAGCCCGCCTACTAGCGGGACTTCCTACGAGCAGTACTTC. This codes for CASSPPTSGTSYEQYF.

This clone was seen a handful of times. This rearrangement joins TRBV23-1 to TRBJ1-5; 7 positions match TRBD1. TRBV23-1 is an open reading frame, and its role is uncertain. The CDR3 has 18 residues. The V gene end was trimmed by 6 bases and the J gene end by 0 bases; junction bases not matched to a gene: 14. CDR3 DNA sequence: TGCGCCAGCAGACCCGACAGGGTTCCTAAATATAGCAATCAGCCCCAGCATTTT. Protein product: CASRPDRVPKYSNQPQHF.

The chain is built from TRBV5-8 and TRBJ2-1; TRBD1 agrees at 10 bases. Unmatched junction bases numbered 9, after V lost 5 bases and J lost 7 bases. Looked up from germline, CDR1 is SGHTS and CDR2 is YDEGEE. This CDR3 region has 15 residues. Here the CDR3 DNA reads TGTGCCAGCAGAAAAGACAGGGGGCGAGGGAATGAGCAGTTCTTC. Residues: CASRKDRGRGNEQFF.

The chain uses TRBV5-4 and TRBJ1-3; a weak D match, TRBD1 (6 bases). The CDR3 is made up of 14 amino acids. V gave up 4 bases and J gave up 1 base, with 9 bases separating them. Germline CDR1 is SGHNT and CDR2 is YYREEE (reference sequence). DNA for the CDR3: TGTGCCAGCAGCCAGACAGGATCTGGAAACACCATATATTTT. Protein product: CASSQTGSGNTIYF.

This clone was seen only a few times. The chain couples TRBV10-3 to TRBJ2-1; 12 bases fit TRBD2. Germline V gives CDR1 ENHRY, CDR2 SYGVKD. J was trimmed by 6 bases and V by 6 bases; bases with no gene match: 6. This CDR3 has 15 residues. The CDR3 loop is CAISRTSGISNEQFF. The CDR3 DNA follows: TGTGCCATCAGCCGGACTAGCGGGATTTCCAATGAGCAGTTCTTC.

The chain is built from TRBV7-9 and TRBJ2-5; 11 bases map to TRBD1. Germline V gives CDR1 SEHNR, CDR2 FQNEAQ (reference sequence). This CDR3 is 14 amino acids long. The trim removed 3 bases at V and 7 bases at J, leaving 4 bases unmatched. CDR3: CASSFGQGAVTQYF. The CDR3 nucleotides read TGTGCCAGCAGCTTCGGACAGGGGGCAGTGACCCAGTACTTC.